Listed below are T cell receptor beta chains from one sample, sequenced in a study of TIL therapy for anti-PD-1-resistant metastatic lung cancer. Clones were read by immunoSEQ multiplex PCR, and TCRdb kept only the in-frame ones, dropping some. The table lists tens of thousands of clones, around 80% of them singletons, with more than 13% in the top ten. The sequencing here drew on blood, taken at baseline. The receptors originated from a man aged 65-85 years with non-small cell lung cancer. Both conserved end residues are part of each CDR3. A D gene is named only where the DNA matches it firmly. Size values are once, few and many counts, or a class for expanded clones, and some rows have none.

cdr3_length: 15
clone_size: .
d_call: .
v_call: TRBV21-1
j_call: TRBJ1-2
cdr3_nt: TGTGCCAGCAGCAAAGCGCTGGGGGGGCTAGGAGGCTACACCTTC
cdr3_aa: CASSKALGGLGGYTF

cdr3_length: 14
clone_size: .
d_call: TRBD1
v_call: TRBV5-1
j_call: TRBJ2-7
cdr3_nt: TGCGCCAGCAGCGTCCGACAGGGGACAGGTGAGCAGTACTTC
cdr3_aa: CASSVRQGTGEQYF

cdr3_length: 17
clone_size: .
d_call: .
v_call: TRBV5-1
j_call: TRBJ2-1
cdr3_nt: TGCGCCAGCAGCCAAGGACAGACTAGTTTGTCCTACAATGAGCAGTTCTTC
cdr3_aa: CASSQGQTSLSYNEQFF

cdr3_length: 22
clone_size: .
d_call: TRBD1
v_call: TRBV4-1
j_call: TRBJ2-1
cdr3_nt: TGCGCCAGCAGCCAAGTCTCCCAACCTACGATAGGACAGGGGGGATCCTACAATGAGCAGTTCTTC
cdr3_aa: CASSQVSQPTIGQGGSYNEQFF

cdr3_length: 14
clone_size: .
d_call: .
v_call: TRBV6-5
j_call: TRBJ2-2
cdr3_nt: TGTGCCAGCAGTCAGGTTCCTAACACCGGGGAGCTGTTTTTT
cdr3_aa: CASSQVPNTGELFF

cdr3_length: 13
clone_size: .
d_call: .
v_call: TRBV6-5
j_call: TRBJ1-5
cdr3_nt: TGTGCCAGCAGTTGGAATAGCAATCAGCCCCAGCATTTT
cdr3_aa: CASSWNSNQPQHF

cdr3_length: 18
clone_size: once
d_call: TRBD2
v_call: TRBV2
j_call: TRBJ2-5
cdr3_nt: TGTGCCAGCAGTGAGCGGGTAGCGGGAGGGTTTTCGAGGGAGACCCAGTACTTC
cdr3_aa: CASSERVAGGFSRETQYF

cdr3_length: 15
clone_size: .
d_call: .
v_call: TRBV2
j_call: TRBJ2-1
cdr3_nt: TGTGCCAGCAGTGAAAGCCGGGGCTCCTACAATGAGCAGTTCTTC
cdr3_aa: CASSESRGSYNEQFF

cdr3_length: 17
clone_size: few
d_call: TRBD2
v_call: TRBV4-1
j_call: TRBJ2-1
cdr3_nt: TGCGCCAGCAGCCAAGATTTTTACGGGAGGGCCGCGAATGAGCAGTTCTTC
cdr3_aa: CASSQDFYGRAANEQFF

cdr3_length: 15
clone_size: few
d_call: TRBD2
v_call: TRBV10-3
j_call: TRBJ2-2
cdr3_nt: TGTGCCATCACCGCGGGAGGGCGAGACACCGGGGAGCTGTTTTTT
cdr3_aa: CAITAGGRDTGELFF

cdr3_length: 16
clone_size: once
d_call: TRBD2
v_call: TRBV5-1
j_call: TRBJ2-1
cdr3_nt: TGCGCCAGCAGGGGGACTAGCGGGAGCGATCGCAATGAGCAGTTCTTC
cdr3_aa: CASRGTSGSDRNEQFF

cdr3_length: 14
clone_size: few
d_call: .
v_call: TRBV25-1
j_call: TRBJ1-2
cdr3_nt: TGTGCCAGCAGTGTAGGAGGGACTAACTATGGCTACACCTTC
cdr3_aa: CASSVGGTNYGYTF

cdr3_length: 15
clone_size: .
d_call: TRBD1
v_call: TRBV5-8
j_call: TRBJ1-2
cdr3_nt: TGTGCCAGCAGCGAAGGGGGACAGCCCCGTTATGGCTACACCTTC
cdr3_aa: CASSEGGQPRYGYTF

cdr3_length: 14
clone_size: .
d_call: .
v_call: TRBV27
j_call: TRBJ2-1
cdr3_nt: TGTGCCAGCAGTCCCCGGAGACTGTACAATGAGCAGTTCTTC
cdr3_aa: CASSPRRLYNEQFF

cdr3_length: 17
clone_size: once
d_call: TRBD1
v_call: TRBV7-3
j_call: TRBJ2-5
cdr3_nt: TGTGCCAGCAGCTTAGGCTTCCGGACAGGTCACCAAGAGACCCAGTACTTC
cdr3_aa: CASSLGFRTGHQETQYF

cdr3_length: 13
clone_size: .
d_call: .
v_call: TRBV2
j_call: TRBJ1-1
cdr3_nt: TGTGCCAGCAGTCCAGACACCAACACTGAAGCTTTCTTT
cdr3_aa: CASSPDTNTEAFF

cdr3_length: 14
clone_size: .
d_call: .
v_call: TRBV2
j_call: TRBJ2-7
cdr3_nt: TGTGCCAGCAGTGAAGGTATGGGGTCGGTCGAGCAGTACTTC
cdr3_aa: CASSEGMGSVEQYF

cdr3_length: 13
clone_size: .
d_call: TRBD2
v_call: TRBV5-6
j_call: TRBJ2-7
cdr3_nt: TGTGCCAGCAGCTCTAGCGGAGGCTACGAGCAGTACTTC
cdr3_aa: CASSSSGGYEQYF

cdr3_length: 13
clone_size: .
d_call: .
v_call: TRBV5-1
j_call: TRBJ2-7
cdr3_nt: TGCGCCAGCAGCTTATCAGGGGAATACGAGCAGTACTTC
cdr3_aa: CASSLSGEYEQYF

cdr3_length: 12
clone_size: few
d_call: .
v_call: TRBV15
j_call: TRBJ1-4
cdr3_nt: TGTGCCACCAGCAGAGGGGGTGAAAAACTGTTTTTT
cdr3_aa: CATSRGGEKLFF

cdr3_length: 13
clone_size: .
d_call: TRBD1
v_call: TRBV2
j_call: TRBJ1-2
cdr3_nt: TGTGCCAGCATAGACAGGGTTCAGTATGGCTACACCTTC
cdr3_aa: CASIDRVQYGYTF

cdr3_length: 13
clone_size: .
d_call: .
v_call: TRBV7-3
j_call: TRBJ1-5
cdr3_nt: TGTGCCAGCAGCGCCGGACACGGTCAGCCCCAGCATTTT
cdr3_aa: CASSAGHGQPQHF

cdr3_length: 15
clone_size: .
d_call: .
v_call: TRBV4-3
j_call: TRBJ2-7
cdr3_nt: TGCGCCAGCAGCCAAGAGCGTGACAACATCTACGAGCAGTACTTC
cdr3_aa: CASSQERDNIYEQYF

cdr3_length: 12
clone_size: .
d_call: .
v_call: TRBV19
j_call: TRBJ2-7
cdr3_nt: TGTGCCAGTCGACAATCCCAAGGGGAGCAGTACTTC
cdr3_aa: CASRQSQGEQYF

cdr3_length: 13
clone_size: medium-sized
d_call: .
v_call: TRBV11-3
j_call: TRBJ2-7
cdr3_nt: TGTGCCAGCAGCTTAGGGCAGACCTACGAGCAGTACTTC
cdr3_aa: CASSLGQTYEQYF

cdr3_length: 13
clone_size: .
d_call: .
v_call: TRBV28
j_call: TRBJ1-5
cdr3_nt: TGTGCCAGCAGTTTGGCGGGGAGTCAGCCCCAGCATTTT
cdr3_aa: CASSLAGSQPQHF

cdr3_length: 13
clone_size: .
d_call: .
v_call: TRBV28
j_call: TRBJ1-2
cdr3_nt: TGTGCCAGCAGTCAAAATGCGAACTATGGCTACACCTTC
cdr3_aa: CASSQNANYGYTF

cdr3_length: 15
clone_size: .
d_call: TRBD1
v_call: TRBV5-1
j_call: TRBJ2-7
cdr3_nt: TGCGCCAGCAGCTTCGGGACAGGATATAGTTACGAGCAGTACTTC
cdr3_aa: CASSFGTGYSYEQYF

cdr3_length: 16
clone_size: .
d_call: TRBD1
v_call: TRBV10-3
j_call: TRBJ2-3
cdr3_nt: TGTGCCATCAGTGGGGAGACAGGGCCTAGCACAGATACGCAGTATTTT
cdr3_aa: CAISGETGPSTDTQYF

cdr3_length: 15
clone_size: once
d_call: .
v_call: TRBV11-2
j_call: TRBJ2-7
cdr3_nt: TGTGCCAGCAGCCGAACTATAGACTTCTCCTACGAGCAGTACTTC
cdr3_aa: CASSRTIDFSYEQYF

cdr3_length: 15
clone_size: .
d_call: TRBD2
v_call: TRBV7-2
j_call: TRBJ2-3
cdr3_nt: TGTGCCAGCAGCTTGGGGCTAGCGGGAGAAGGAACGCAGTATTTT
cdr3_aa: CASSLGLAGEGTQYF

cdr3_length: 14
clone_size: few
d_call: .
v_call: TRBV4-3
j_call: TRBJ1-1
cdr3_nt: TGCGCCAGCAGGAGGGGAGACATGAACACTGAAGCTTTCTTT
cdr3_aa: CASRRGDMNTEAFF

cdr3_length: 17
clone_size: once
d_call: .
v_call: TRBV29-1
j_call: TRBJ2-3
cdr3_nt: TGCAGCGTTTCCAAGGACCGGGACCCCGCAGGCACAGATACGCAGTATTTT
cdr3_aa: CSVSKDRDPAGTDTQYF

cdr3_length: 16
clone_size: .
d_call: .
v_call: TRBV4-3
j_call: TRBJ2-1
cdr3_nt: TGCGCCAGCAGCCAAGACGCACCTAGCTCCTACAATGAGCAGTTCTTC
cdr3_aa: CASSQDAPSSYNEQFF

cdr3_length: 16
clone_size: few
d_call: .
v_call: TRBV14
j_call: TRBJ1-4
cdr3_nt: TGTGCCAGCAGCCAAGTGGGACGGGCTTCTAATGAAAAACTGTTTTTT
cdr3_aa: CASSQVGRASNEKLFF

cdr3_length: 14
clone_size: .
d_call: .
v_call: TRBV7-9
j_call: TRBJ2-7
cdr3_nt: TGTGCCAGCAGCTCGAAGGACAATCACGGCGAGCAGTACTTC
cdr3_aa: CASSSKDNHGEQYF

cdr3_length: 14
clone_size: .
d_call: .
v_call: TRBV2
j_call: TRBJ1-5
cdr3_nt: TGTGCCAGCAGTGAACAGGGAGAGACTCAGCCCCAGCATTTT
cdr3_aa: CASSEQGETQPQHF

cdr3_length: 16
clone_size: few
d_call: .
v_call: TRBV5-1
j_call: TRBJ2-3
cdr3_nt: TGCGCCACCCCTGGTGGGTCAGGACAGCGCACAGATACGCAGTATTTT
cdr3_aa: CATPGGSGQRTDTQYF

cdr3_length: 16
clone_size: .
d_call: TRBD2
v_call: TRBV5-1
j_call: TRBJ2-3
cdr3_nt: TGCGCCAGCAGCGTCACTCCTAGCGGATCCACAGATACGCAGTATTTT
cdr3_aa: CASSVTPSGSTDTQYF

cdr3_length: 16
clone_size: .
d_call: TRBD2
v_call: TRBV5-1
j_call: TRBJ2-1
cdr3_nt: TGCGCCAGCAGCTTGGACTTACTAGCGGGGTACAATGAGCAGTTCTTC
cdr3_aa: CASSLDLLAGYNEQFF

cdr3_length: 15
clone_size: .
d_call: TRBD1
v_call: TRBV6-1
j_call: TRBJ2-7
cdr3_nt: TGTGCCAGCAGTGAAAGGACAGGTGAAGCCTACGAGCAGTACTTC
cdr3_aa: CASSERTGEAYEQYF

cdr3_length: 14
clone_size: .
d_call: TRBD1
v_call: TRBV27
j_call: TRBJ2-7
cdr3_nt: TGTGCCAGCACCCCACAGGGGCGAGCCTACGAGCAGTACTTC
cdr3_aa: CASTPQGRAYEQYF

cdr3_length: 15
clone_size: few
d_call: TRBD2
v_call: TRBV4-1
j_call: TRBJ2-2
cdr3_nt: TGCGCCAGCGGACTAGCGGGAGGGGGCACCGGGGAGCTGTTTTTT
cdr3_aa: CASGLAGGGTGELFF

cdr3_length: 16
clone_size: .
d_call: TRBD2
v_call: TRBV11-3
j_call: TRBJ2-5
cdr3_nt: TGTGCCAGCAGCTCGGGACTAGCGGGAGCCCAAGAGACCCAGTACTTC
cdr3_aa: CASSSGLAGAQETQYF

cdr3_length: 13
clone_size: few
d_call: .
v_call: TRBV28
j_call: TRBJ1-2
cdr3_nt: TGTGCCAGCAGCTTGGCAGGAACTTATGGCTACACCTTC
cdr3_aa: CASSLAGTYGYTF

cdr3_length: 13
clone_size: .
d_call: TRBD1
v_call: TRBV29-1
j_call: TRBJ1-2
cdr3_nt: TGCAGCGTAGGGACAGGCGGGGCCTATGGCTACACCTTC
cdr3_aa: CSVGTGGAYGYTF

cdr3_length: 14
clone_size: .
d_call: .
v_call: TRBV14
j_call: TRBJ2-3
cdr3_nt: TGTGCCAGCAGCCAAGCCTACCATACAGATACGCAGTATTTT
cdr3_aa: CASSQAYHTDTQYF

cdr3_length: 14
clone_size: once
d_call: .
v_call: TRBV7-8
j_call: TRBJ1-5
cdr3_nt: TGTGCCAGCAGCTTAGAGGTTATTAATCAGCCCCAGCATTTT
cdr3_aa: CASSLEVINQPQHF

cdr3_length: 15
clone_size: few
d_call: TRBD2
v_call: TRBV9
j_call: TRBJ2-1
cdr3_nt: TGTGCCAGCAGCGTTGCGGGAGGCTCCTACAATGAGCAGTTCTTC
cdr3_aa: CASSVAGGSYNEQFF

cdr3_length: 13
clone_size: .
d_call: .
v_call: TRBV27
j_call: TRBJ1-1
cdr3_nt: TGTGCCAGCACTCTTACAAGGAACACTGAAGCTTTCTTT
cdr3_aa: CASTLTRNTEAFF

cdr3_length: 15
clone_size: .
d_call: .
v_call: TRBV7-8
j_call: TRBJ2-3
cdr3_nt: TGTGCCAGCAGCTTTCGTGAGGGGAACACAGATACGCAGTATTTT
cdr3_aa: CASSFREGNTDTQYF

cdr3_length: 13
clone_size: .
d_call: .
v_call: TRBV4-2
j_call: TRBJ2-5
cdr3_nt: TGTGCCAGCAGCCCCAGTATAGGGGAGACCCAGTACTTC
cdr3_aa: CASSPSIGETQYF

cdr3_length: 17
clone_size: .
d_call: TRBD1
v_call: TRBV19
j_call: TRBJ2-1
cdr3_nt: TGTGCCAGTAGTTTCCGCTCCGGGACAGGGGACAATTCGGAGCAGTTCTTC
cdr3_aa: CASSFRSGTGDNSEQFF

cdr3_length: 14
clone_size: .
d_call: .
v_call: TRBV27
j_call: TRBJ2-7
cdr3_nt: TGTGCCAGCAGTTTAAAGGAGGAGACCAACGAGCAGTACTTC
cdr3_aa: CASSLKEETNEQYF

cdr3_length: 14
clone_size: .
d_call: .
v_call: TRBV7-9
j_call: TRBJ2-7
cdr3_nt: TGTGCCAGCAGCTTAGCGGGAGTAGTCCACGAGCAGTACTTC
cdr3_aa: CASSLAGVVHEQYF

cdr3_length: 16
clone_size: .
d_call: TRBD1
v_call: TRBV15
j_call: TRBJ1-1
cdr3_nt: TGTGCCACCAGCAGAGTAGGGGGCGAATGGGTAACTGAAGCTTTCTTT
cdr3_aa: CATSRVGGEWVTEAFF

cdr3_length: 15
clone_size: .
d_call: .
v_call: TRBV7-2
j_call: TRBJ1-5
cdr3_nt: TGTGCCAGCAGCTTAGAGGGCCATAGCAATCAGCCCCAGCATTTT
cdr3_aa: CASSLEGHSNQPQHF

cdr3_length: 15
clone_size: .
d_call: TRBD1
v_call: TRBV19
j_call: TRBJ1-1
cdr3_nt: TGTGCCAGTAGTATAGTTGGGACAGGGAGCACTGAAGCTTTCTTT
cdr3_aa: CASSIVGTGSTEAFF

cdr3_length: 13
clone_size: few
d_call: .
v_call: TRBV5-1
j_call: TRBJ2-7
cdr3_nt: TGCGCCAGCAGTATGAGCGGCCCCTACGAGCAGTACTTC
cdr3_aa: CASSMSGPYEQYF